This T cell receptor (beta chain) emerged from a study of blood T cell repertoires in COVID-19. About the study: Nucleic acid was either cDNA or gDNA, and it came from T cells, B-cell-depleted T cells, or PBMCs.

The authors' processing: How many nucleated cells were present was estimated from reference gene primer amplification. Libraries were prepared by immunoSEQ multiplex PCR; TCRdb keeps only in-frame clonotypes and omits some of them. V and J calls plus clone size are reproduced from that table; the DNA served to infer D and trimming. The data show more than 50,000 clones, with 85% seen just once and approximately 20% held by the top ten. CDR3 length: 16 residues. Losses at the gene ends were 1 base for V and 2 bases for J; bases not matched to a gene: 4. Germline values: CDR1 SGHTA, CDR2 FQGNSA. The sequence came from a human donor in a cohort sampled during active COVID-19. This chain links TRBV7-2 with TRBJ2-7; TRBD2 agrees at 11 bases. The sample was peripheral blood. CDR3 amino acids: CASSLDSGGAPYEQYF. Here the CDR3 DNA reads TGTGCCAGCAGCTTAGATAGCGGGGGGGCTCCCTACGAGCAGTACTTC.